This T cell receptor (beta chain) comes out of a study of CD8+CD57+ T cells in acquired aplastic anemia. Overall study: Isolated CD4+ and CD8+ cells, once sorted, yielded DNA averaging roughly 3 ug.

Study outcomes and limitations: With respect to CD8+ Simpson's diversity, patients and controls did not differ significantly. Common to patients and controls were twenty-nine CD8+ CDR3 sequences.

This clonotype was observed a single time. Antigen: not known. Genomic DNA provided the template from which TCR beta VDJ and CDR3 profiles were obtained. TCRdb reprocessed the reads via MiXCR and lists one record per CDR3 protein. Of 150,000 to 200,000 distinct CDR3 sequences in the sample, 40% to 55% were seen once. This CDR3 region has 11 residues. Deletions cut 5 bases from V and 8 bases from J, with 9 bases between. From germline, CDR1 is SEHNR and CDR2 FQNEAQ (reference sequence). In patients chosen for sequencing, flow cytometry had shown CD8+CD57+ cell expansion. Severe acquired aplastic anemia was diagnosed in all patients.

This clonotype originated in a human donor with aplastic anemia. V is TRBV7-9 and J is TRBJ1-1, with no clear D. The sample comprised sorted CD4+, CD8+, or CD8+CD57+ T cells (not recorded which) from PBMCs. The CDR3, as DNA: TGTGCCAGCAGCCCCGCCTGGGAAGCTTTCTTT. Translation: CASSPAWEAFF.